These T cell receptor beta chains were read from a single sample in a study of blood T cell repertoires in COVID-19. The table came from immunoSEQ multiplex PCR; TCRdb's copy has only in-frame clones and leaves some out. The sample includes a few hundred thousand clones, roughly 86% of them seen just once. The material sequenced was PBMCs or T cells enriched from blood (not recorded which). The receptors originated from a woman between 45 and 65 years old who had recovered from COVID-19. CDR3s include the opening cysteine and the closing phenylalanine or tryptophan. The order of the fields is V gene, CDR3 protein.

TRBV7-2	CASSGDRVSFSPLHF
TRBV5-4	CASSPGQGSNSGNTIYF
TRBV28	CASSSVQGTEAFF
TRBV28	CASSGTGDNEQFF
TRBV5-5	CASTPVVLDKVETQYF
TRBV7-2	CASSLRGGPYGEQYF
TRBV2	CASSMEEQYF
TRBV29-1	CSVDRVLLAYGYTF
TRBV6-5	CASSYEASGRTDTQYF
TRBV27	CASSFVGGVYEQYF
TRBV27	CASSASGSYEQYF
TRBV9	CASSATGKLNTEAFF
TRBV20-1	CSASGRSGQPQHF
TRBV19	CASSRGQGNSPLHF
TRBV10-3	CAISEGGTSSYEQYF
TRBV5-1	CASSEGNPYGYTF
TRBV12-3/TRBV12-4	CASSFGLNEKLFF
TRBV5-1	CASSLEGRAVGELFF
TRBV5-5	CASSIRAGVGETQYF
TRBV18	CASSPRQVLNTDTQYF
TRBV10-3	CAIRSPGQGAYEQYF
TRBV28	CASSSAGDGLETQYF
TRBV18	CASSLGAYTQYF
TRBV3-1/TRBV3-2	CASSQVSGTSTQYF
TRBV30	CAWTASPEGQYF
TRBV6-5	CASSYSVGGYTF
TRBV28	CASSTSGGYTF
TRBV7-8	CASSYGPEAEAFF
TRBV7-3	CASTLGTSGNNEQFF
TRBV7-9	CASSSALAGVTDTQYF
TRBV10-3	CATAGGRDHNEQFF
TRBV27	CASSSQGSRGYTF
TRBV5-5	CASSFGSIGETQYF
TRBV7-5	CARSLGPRTRTGELFF
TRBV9	CASSVSGGARETQYF
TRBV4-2	CASSPPPGTSGGRGTYNEQFF
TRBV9	CASSVGVAVEQFF
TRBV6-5	CASSTTGPRSYEQYF
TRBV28	CASSFRESGNTIYF
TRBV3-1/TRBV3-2	CASSQGLGATYEQYF
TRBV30	CAWSVTSGRADTQYF
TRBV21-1	CASSIRGGAGNTIYF
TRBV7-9	CASSLVAGLVRTGELFF
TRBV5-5	CASSFGGERYNEQFF
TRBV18	CASSPKLADYNEQFF
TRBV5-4	CASSPDSSYSYEQYF
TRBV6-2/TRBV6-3	CASSLPPGEPQAFF
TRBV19	CASSMDGRGETQYF
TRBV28	CASSFGSGGWTPYEQYF
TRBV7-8	CASSLALPPSYEQYF
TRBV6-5	CASRSGLAPETQYF
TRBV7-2	CASSLLLANSPLHF
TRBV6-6	CASSPLGGSYNSPLHF
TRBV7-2	CASSLTSGIGDTQYF